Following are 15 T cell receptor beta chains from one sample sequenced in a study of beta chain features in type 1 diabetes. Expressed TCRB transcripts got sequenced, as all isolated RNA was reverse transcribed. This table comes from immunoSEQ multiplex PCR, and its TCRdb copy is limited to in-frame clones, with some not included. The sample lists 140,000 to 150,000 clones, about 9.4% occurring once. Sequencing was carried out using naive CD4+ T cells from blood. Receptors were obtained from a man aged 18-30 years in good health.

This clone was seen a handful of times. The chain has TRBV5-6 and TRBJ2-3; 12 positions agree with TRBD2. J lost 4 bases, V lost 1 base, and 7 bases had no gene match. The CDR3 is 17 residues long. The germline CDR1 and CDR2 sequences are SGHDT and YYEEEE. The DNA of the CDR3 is TGTGCCAGCAGCTTGCTAGCGGGGGGGCCTGCGTCAGATACGCAGTATTTT. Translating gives CASSLLAGGPASDTQYF. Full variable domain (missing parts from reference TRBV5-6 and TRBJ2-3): DAGVTQSPTHLIKTRGQQVTLRCSPKSGHDTVSWYQQALGQGPQFIFQYYEEEERQRGNFPDRFSGHQFPNYSSELNVNALLLGDSALYLCASSLLAGGPASDTQYFGPGTRLTVL.

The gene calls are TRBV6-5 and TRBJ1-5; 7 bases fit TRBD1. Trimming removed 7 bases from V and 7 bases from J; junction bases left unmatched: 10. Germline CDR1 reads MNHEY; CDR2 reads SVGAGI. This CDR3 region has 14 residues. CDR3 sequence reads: CASNSDRPGQPQHF. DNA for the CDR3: TGTGCCAGCAACTCGGACAGGCCCGGGCAGCCCCAGCATTTT.

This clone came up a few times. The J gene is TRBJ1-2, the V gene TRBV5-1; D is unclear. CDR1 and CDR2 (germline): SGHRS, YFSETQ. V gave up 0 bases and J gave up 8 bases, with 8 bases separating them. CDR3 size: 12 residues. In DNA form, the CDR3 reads TGCGCCAGCAGCTTGGATCGGGGAGGCTACACCTTC. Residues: CASSLDRGGYTF.

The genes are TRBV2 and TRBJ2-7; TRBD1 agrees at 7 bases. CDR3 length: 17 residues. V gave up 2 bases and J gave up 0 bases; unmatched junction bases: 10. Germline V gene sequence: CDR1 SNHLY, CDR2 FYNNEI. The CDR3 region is CASSERSRQGASYEQYF. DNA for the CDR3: TGTGCCAGCAGTGAAAGGAGTAGACAGGGCGCCTCCTACGAGCAGTACTTC.

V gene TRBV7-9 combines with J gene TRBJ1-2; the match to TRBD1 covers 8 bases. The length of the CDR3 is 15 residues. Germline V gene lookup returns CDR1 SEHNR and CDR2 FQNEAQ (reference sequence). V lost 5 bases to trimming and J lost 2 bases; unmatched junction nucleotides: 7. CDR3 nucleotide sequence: TGTGCCAGCAGCACTACAGGGGGATTGAACTATGGCTACACCTTC. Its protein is CASSTTGGLNYGYTF.

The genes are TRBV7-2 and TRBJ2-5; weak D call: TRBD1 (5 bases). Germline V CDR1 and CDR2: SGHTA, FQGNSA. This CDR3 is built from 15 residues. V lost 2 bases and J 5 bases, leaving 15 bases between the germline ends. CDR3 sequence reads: CASSLWSQVRETQYF. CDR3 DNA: TGTGCCAGCAGCTTATGGTCACAGGTTCGTGAGACCCAGTACTTC.

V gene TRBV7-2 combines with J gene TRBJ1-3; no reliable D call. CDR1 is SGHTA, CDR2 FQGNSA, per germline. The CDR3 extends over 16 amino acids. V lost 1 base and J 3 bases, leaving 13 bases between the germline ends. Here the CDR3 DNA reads TGTGCCAGCAGCTTAGTTACCGCGGCGCTTGGAAACACCATATATTTT. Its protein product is CASSLVTAALGNTIYF.

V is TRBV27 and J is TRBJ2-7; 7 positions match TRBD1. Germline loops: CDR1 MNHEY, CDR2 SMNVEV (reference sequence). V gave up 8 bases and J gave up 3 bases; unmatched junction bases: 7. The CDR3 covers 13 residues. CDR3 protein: CASRDSSVYEQYF. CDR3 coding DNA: TGTGCCAGCCGGGACAGTAGTGTCTACGAGCAGTACTTC.

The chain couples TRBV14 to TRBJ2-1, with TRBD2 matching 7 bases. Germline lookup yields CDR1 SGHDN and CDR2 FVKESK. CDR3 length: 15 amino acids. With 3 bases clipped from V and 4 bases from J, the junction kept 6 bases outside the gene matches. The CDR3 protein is CASSQLGGGYNEQFF. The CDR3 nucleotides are TGTGCCAGCAGCCAGCTTGGGGGGGGATACAATGAGCAGTTCTTC.

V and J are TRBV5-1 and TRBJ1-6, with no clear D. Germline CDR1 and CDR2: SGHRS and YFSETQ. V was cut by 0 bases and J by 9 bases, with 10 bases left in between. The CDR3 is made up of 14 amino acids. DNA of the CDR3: TGCGCCAGCAGCTTGGCACAGAGCGGTTCACCCCTCCACTTT. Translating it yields CASSLAQSGSPLHF.

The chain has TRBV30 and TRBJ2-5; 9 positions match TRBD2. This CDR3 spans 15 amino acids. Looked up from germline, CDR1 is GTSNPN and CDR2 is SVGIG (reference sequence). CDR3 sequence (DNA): TGTGCAACGGAGTTCCTAGCGGGGATACAAGAGACCCAGTACTTC. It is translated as CATEFLAGIQETQYF. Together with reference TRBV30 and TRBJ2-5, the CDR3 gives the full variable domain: SQTIHQWPATLVQPVGSPLSLECTVEGTSNPNLYWYRQAAGRGLQLLFYSVGIGQISSEVPQNLSASRPQDRQFILSSKKLLLSDSGFYLCATEFLAGIQETQYFGPGTRLLVL.

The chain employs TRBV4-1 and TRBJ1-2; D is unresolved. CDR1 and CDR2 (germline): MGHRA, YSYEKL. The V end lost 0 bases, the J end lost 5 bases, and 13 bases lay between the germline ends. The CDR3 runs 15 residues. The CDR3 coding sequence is TGCGCCAGCAGCCAAGAGAGGGCAGGTGGTTATGGCTACACCTTC. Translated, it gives CASSQERAGGYGYTF.

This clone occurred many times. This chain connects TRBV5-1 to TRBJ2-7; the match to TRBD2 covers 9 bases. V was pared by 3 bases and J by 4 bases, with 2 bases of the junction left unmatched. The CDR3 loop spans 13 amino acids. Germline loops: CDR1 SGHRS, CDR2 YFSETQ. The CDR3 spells CASSSSGEYEQYF. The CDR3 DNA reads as TGCGCCAGCAGCTCTAGCGGGGAGTACGAGCAGTACTTC. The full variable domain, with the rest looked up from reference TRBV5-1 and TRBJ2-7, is KAGVTQTPRYLIKTRGQQVTLSCSPISGHRSVSWYQQTPGQGLQFLFEYFSETQRNKGNFPGRFSGRQFSNSRSEMNVSTLELGDSALYLCASSSSGEYEQYFGPGTRLTVT.

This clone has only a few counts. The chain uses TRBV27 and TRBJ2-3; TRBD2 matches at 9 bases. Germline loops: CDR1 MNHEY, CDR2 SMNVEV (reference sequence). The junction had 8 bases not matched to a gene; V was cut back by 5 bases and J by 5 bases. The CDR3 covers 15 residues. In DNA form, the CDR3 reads TGTGCCAGCAGTCCGCGGGGGGGCTGGGAAGATACGCAGTATTTT. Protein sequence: CASSPRGGWEDTQYF.

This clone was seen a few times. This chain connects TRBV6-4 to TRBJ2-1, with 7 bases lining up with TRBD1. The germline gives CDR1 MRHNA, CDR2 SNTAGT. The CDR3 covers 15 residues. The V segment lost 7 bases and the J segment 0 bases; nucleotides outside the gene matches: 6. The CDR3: CASTGGQSSYNEQFF. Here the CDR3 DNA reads TGTGCCAGCACTGGGGGACAGAGCTCCTACAATGAGCAGTTCTTC.